The next 9 T cell receptor beta chains were all read from a single sample in a study of CD8 T cells in Susac syndrome. Reverse transcription of about 0.45 to 1 ug RNA was carried out with random hexamers. Using its own MiXCR run on the immunoSEQ multiplex PCR reads, TCRdb lists one record per CDR3 protein. The sample holds fewer than 200,000 distinct CDR3 sequences, 85% to 95% seen once. The sequencing sample was made of CD8+ T cells from PBMCs. These receptors all come from a human donor with multiple sclerosis.

The chain couples TRBV5-1 to TRBJ2-1; 7 bases align to TRBD2. In germline, CDR1 is SGHRS, CDR2 YFSETQ. The CDR3 loop spans 15 amino acids. With 0 bases clipped from V and 8 bases from J, the junction kept 8 bases outside the gene matches. This CDR3 is CASSLAKAGLHEQFF. In nucleotides, the CDR3 is TGCGCCAGCAGCTTGGCCAAAGCGGGGCTTCATGAGCAGTTCTTC.

The V call is TRBV6-5, the J call TRBJ2-1; TRBD2 matches at 9 bases. Losses at the gene ends were 9 bases for V and 8 bases for J; bases not matched to a gene: 11. CDR3 length equals 14 residues. Per germline, CDR1 MNHEY and CDR2 SVGAGI. The CDR3 DNA reads TGTGCCAGTCAACCGGGACTAGCCGGCGATGAGCAGTTCTTC. This encodes CASQPGLAGDEQFF.

In its sample, this clonotype was seen once. This chain links TRBV27 with TRBJ2-7; 7 bases fit TRBD2. CDR3 size: 14 residues. With V trimmed by 2 bases and J by 4 bases, 5 bases remained unmatched. Germline V lookup: CDR1 MNHEY, CDR2 SMNVEV (reference sequence). The CDR3 is CASSLLAGEYEQYF. CDR3 bases: TGTGCCAGCAGTTTACTGGCGGGAGAGTACGAGCAGTACTTC.

This clonotype was observed a handful of times. J is TRBJ1-2 and V is TRBV9; D is unclear. The CDR3 totals 12 residues. V shed 2 bases and J shed 4 bases, with 6 bases lying between them. The germline V gene has CDR1 SGDLS and CDR2 YYNGEE. CDR3: CASSVGVYGYTF. The CDR3 DNA reads as TGTGCCAGCAGCGTCGGAGTCTATGGCTACACCTTC.

The chain employs TRBV27 and TRBJ1-5, with 9 bases that match TRBD1. V was pared by 6 bases and J by 0 bases, with 3 bases of the junction left unmatched. Germline CDR1 and CDR2: MNHEY and SMNVEV (reference sequence). This CDR3 has 15 residues. The CDR3 coding sequence is TGTGCCAGCAGGGGACAGGGCTATAGCAATCAGCCCCAGCATTTT. Its protein is CASRGQGYSNQPQHF.

This chain links TRBV20-1 with TRBJ2-7, with 14 bases lining up with TRBD2. The germline CDR1 and CDR2 sequences are DFQATT and SNEGSKA (reference sequence). The CDR3 consists of 15 residues. With 0 bases clipped from V and 3 bases from J, the junction kept 1 base outside the gene matches. The CDR3 nucleotides read TGCAGTGCTAGAGATGGACTAGCGGGGGGCTACGAGCAGTACTTC. Amino acids: CSARDGLAGGYEQYF.

The chain joins TRBV12-3 or TRBV12-4 to TRBJ2-2; D uncertain. Trimming stripped 6 bases from V and 0 bases from J, with 8 bases between. This CDR3 has 14 amino acids. The CDR3 loop reads CASRSDANTGELFF. CDR3 DNA: TGTGCCAGCAGGTCGGACGCGAACACCGGGGAGCTGTTTTTT.

This rearrangement joins TRBV9 to TRBJ1-2; no clear D. Germline V gene lookup returns CDR1 SGDLS and CDR2 YYNGEE. The CDR3 runs 13 residues. V lost 3 bases and J 4 bases, leaving 10 bases between the germline ends. For the CDR3, the DNA is TGTGCCAGCAGCGCGGACGGTATCTATGGCTACACCTTC. It is translated as CASSADGIYGYTF.

This clonotype was picked up one time. The CDR3 DNA is TGCAGTGCTTTTCAGGGGATCGGACAGGTTCGGTCACCCCTCCACTTT. Translated, it gives CSAFQGIGQVRSPLHF. The J gene is TRBJ1-6, the V gene TRBV20-1; 7 positions match TRBD1. CDR1 and CDR2 from the germline V gene are DFQATT and SNEGSKA (reference sequence). This CDR3 spans 16 amino acids. The J segment lost 10 bases and the V segment lost 5 bases, leaving 17 bases of the junction unmatched.